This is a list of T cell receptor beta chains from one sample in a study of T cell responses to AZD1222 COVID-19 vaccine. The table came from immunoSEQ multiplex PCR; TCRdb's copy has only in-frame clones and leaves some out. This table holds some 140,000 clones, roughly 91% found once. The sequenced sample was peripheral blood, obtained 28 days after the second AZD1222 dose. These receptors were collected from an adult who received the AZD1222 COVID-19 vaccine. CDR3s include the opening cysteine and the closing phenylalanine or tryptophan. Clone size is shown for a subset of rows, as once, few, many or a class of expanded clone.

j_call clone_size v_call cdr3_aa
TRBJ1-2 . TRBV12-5 CASGRSPGEYGYTF
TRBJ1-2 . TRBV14 CASSQDREGNYGYTF
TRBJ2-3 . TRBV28 CASSLSIGFTNTQYF
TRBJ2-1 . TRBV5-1 CASSGGEEYNEQFF
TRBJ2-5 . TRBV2 CASTQGRLAGVKETQYF
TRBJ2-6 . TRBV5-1 CASSLGDRFGSLSGANVLTF
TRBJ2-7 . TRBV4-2 CASSQVGTGDAYEQYF
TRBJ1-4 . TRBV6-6 CASSYVGGLNEKLFF
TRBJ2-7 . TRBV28 CASSLVYTYEQYF
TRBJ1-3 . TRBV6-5 CASSQDTSSGNTIYF
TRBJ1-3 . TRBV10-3 CAISESGARPGNTIYF
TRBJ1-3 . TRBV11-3 CASSPRGLGGNTIYF
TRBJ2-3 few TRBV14 CASSPVRDFPSTDTQYF
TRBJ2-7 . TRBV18 CASSPGANYEQYF
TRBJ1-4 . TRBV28 CASREGQEKLFF
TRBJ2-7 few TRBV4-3 CASSLNRGPTSEQYF
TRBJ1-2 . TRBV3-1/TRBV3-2 CASSQDPEGAYGYTF
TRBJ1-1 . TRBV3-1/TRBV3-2 CASRASGEAFF
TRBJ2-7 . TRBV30 CAWTGGTYEQYF
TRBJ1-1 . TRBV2 CASSPQGAGTEAFF
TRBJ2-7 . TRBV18 CASSPGVPYEQYF
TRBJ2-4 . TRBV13 CASSPAGLLRDIQYF
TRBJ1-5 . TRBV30 CAWSLGNQPQHF
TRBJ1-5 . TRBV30 CAWSVGQYSNQPQHF
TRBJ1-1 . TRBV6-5 CASADREANTEAFF
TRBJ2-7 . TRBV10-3 CATATGVYEQYF
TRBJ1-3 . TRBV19 CASRRNTGNTIYF
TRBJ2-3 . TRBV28 CASSSYTDTQYF
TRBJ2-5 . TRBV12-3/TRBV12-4 CASSLVEETQYF
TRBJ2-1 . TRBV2 CASRDGVGPFF
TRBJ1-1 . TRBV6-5 CASSTGTNTEAFF
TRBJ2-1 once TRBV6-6 CASSFSRDSNEQFF
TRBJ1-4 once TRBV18 CASSPDIDEKLFF
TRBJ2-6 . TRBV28 CASRLSGANVLTF
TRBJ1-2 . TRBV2 CASSGDRDPIGYTF
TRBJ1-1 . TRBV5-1 CASSSTPGQSNTGAFF
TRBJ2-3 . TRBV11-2 CASSLVGRGRTSSTDTQYF
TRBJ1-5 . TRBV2 CASSIHMDQPQHF
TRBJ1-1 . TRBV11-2 CASSRPRGRERDTEAFF
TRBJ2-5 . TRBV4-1 CASSFGETQYF
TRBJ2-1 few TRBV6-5 CASSTTSGDYNEQFF
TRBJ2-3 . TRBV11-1 CASSFGDTQYF
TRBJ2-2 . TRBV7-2 CASSRDSQYTGELFF
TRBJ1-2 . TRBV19 CASSIPSLGYTF
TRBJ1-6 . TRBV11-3 CASGTENSPLHF
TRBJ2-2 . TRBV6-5 CASSYSRGGELFF
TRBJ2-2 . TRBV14 CASSQVKYRDKRNTGELFF
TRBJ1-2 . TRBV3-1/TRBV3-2 CASSQDGEPYGYTF
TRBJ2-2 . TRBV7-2 CASSLKAGGPGELFF
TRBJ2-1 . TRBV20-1 CSAAIRDRGFF